Below, 32 T cell receptor beta chains from the same sample are listed, as sequenced in a study of blood T cell repertoires in COVID-19. Method: immunoSEQ multiplex PCR; TCRdb's copy keeps in-frame clones and lacks some. The sample records fewer than 200,000 clones, roughly 88% being singletons. The material sequenced was PBMCs or T cells enriched from blood (not recorded which). Receptor source: a woman between 18 and 29 years old who had recovered from COVID-19.

The chain uses TRBV15 and TRBJ2-7; D is undetermined. V was pared by 5 bases and J by 3 bases, with 5 bases between. The germline V gene encodes CDR1 LNHNV and CDR2 YYDKDF (reference sequence). The CDR3 is 11 amino acids. The CDR3 DNA reads as TGTGCCACCAGCGCGAACTACGAGCAGTACTTC. Translated: CATSANYEQYF. The full variable domain, in which reference TRBV15 and TRBJ2-7 provide the parts outside the CDR3, is DAMVIQNPRYQVTQFGKPVTLSCSQTLNHNVMYWYQQKSSQAPKLLFHYYDKDFNNEADTPDNFQSRRPNTSFCFLDIRSPGLGDTAMYLCATSANYEQYFGPGTRLTVT.

The chain has TRBV6-5 and TRBJ2-1, with 13 bases that match TRBD2. Germline V gene data show CDR1 as MNHEY and CDR2 as SVGAGI. V shed 0 bases, J shed 15 bases, and the junction held 8 bases outside the gene matches. CDR3 length: 15 residues. The CDR3 sequence is CASSYSSLAGGLRFF. For the CDR3, the DNA is TGTGCCAGCAGTTACTCGTCACTAGCGGGAGGGCTGCGGTTCTTC.

Here the CDR3 DNA reads TGTGCCAGCAGTGCAGACAGGGAGAACACTGAAGCTTTCTTT. This translates into CASSADRENTEAFF. The chain uses TRBV28 and TRBJ1-1; 7 bases align to TRBD1. J was trimmed by 1 base and V by 5 bases; bases with no gene match: 4. The CDR3 runs to 14 residues. In germline, CDR1 is MDHEN, CDR2 SYDVKM. The full variable domain, with the rest looked up from reference TRBV28 and TRBJ1-1, is DVKVTQSSRYLVKRTGEKVFLECVQDMDHENMFWYRQDPGLGLRLIYFSYDVKMKEKGDIPEGYSVSREKKERFSLILESASTNQTSMYLCASSADRENTEAFFGQGTRLTVV.

This clone occurred a few times. The chain employs TRBV6-2 or TRBV6-3 and TRBJ2-1; D gene unclear. The CDR3 runs to 12 residues. Trimming left V 4 bases short and J 9 bases short, with 10 bases between. CDR1 and CDR2 from the germline V gene are MNHEY and SVGEGT. This CDR3 is CASSSLGGEQFF. CDR3 bases: TGTGCCAGCAGTTCCCTCGGCGGTGAGCAGTTCTTC.

V gene TRBV7-9 combines with J gene TRBJ2-7; 7 bases line up with TRBD1. Per germline, CDR1 SEHNR and CDR2 FQNEAQ (reference sequence). This CDR3 has 14 residues. V gave up 5 bases and J gave up 1 base; unmatched junction bases: 5. This chain's CDR3 is CASSKGGLSYEQYF. For the CDR3, the DNA is TGTGCCAGCAGCAAAGGGGGCCTTTCCTACGAGCAGTACTTC.

The V and J genes are TRBV19 and TRBJ1-5, with 10 bases aligning to TRBD1. The CDR3 loop spans 19 amino acids. In germline, CDR1 is LNHDA, CDR2 SQIVND (reference sequence). Trimming took 10 bases from V and 1 from J; bases not matched to a gene: 19. CDR3 sequence: CATQSRGQGFFLSNQPQHF. The CDR3 nucleotides read TGTGCCACCCAATCAAGGGGACAGGGGTTTTTCCTGAGCAATCAGCCCCAGCATTTT.

The chain uses TRBV19 and TRBJ1-1, with D possibly being TRBD1 (6 bases). V lost 1 base and J 11 bases, leaving 17 bases between the germline ends. CDR3 length equals 14 residues. Germline CDR1 is LNHDA and CDR2 is SQIVND (reference sequence). The CDR3 is CASSIGEGGHGAFF. For the CDR3, the DNA is TGTGCCAGTAGTATAGGAGAAGGGGGACATGGGGCTTTCTTT.

The rearrangement links TRBV7-9 to TRBJ2-7, with TRBD2 as a possible D gene (6 bases). With 5 bases removed from V and 7 bases from J, the gap between germline ends came to 24 bases. CDR1 SEHNR and CDR2 FQNEAQ come from the germline V gene (reference sequence). The CDR3 is 16 amino acids. CDR3 DNA sequence: TGTGCCAGCAGCCCCGCCGAGGCGGGAATATTTGGGGAGCAGTACTTC. Translation: CASSPAEAGIFGEQYF. The complete variable domain, with remaining parts taken from reference TRBV7-9 and TRBJ2-7, reads DTGVSQNPRHKITKRGQNVTFRCDPISEHNRLYWYRQTLGQGPEFLTYFQNEAQLEKSRLLSDRFSAERPKGSFSTLEIQRTEQGDSAMYLCASSPAEAGIFGEQYFGPGTRLTVT.

This clone was detected a few times. The chain combines TRBV5-1 with TRBJ2-3, with D maybe TRBD1 (6 bases). Deletions cut 5 bases from V and 5 bases from J, with 9 bases between. The CDR3 consists of 12 residues. Germline V CDR1 and CDR2: SGHRS, YFSETQ. CDR3 in amino acids: CASRVTGDTQYF. The DNA of the CDR3 is TGCGCCAGCAGAGTGACAGGAGATACGCAGTATTTT.

The chain couples TRBV19 to TRBJ1-2, with TRBD1 matching over 7 bases. From germline, CDR1 is LNHDA and CDR2 SQIVND (reference sequence). With V trimmed by 5 bases and J by 4 bases, 7 bases remained unmatched. This CDR3 spans 14 amino acids. The CDR3 is CASSPADRVYGYTF. The CDR3 nucleotides read TGTGCCAGTAGTCCGGCAGACAGGGTCTATGGCTACACCTTC.

A single count supports this clone. V usage is TRBV19 and J usage is TRBJ1-6; D not resolved. This CDR3 spans 12 amino acids. V was cut by 6 bases and J by 7 bases, with 7 bases left in between. Germline CDR1 is LNHDA and CDR2 is SQIVND (reference sequence). The CDR3 DNA reads TGTGCCAGTAGCCACAGCAATTCACCCCTCCACTTT. This sequence encodes CASSHSNSPLHF.

This chain links TRBV4-1 with TRBJ1-1, with D tentatively TRBD1 (6 bases). Germline V gene lookup returns CDR1 MGHRA and CDR2 YSYEKL. The CDR3 consists of 14 residues. V gave up 1 base and J gave up 5 bases, with 11 bases separating them. CDR3 nucleotide sequence: TGCGCCAGCAGCCAAGGCGGGGGCTGGACTGAAGCTTTCTTT. Residues: CASSQGGGWTEAFF.

The chain carries TRBV4-1 and TRBJ2-1, with 9 bases fitting TRBD2. The CDR3 totals 18 residues. Germline V gene lookup returns CDR1 MGHRA and CDR2 YSYEKL. The V and J ends lost 1 base and 0 bases, in that order; junction bases with no gene match: 7. In DNA form, the CDR3 reads TGCGCCAGCAGCCAAGTGCGGCTAGCGGGGAGCTCCTACAATGAGCAGTTCTTC. The encoded protein is CASSQVRLAGSSYNEQFF.

This clone was counted once. The CDR3 coding sequence is TGTGCCAGCAGCCAAGAATTAGCCCGCTACGAGCAGTACTTC. Translated: CASSQELARYEQYF. This chain uses TRBV14 with TRBJ2-7; D uncertain. Germline assignment: CDR1 SGHDN and CDR2 FVKESK. The V and J ends lost 0 bases and 3 bases respectively, with 9 bases between them. The CDR3 length is 14 residues.

CDR3 DNA: TGTGCCAGCAGGTCCGACACTGAAGCTTTCTTT. Residues: CASRSDTEAFF. This chain joins TRBV2 and TRBJ1-1; D gene uncertain. The CDR3 sequence is 11 residues long. From germline, CDR1 is SNHLY and CDR2 FYNNEI. Trimming took 6 bases from V and 3 from J, leaving 5 bases between them.

The chain has TRBV7-9 and TRBJ2-3; D uncertain. Germline loops: CDR1 SEHNR, CDR2 FQNEAQ (reference sequence). Deletions cut 5 bases from V and 0 bases from J, with 12 bases between. This CDR3 has 15 residues. CDR3: CASSHYLSSTDTQYF. The CDR3 nucleotides read TGTGCCAGCAGCCACTACTTGTCTAGCACAGATACGCAGTATTTT.

This sequence joins TRBV11-2 and TRBJ2-7, with a possible D match to TRBD1 (5 bases). With 1 base removed from V and 3 bases from J, the gap between germline ends came to 13 bases. Germline V gives CDR1 SGHAT, CDR2 FQNNGV. The CDR3 totals 15 residues. The CDR3 DNA reads as TGTGCCAGCAGCTTAGGGGCCTCAGGGATCTACGAGCAGTACTTC. Its translation is CASSLGASGIYEQYF.

The J gene is TRBJ1-5, the V gene TRBV7-9; the D gene is possibly TRBD1 (5 bases). This CDR3 spans 16 amino acids. V was pared by 2 bases and J by 4 bases, with 15 bases between. Germline V gives CDR1 SEHNR, CDR2 FQNEAQ (reference sequence). The CDR3 here is CASSLNVGAENQPQHF. CDR3 nucleotides: TGTGCCAGCAGCTTAAATGTAGGGGCAGAGAATCAGCCCCAGCATTTT.

The chain employs TRBV12-3 or TRBV12-4 and TRBJ1-2; D not resolved. The CDR3 spans 13 residues. The V end was cut by 3 bases, the J end by 2 bases, with 7 bases between. The CDR3 DNA is TGTGCCAGCAGTTTTGAGGTAAACTATGGCTACACCTTC. Translation gives CASSFEVNYGYTF.

In its sample, this clone was seen once. The DNA of the CDR3 is TGTGCCAGCAGATTCGACAGGGCGGAGACCCAGTACTTC. Its translation: CASRFDRAETQYF. This chain connects TRBV7-9 to TRBJ2-5, with 7 bases identical to TRBD1. The CDR3 contains 13 residues. V was clipped by 6 bases and J by 5 bases; unmatched bases: 6. The V gene's germline CDR1 is SEHNR and CDR2 FQNEAQ (reference sequence).

The chain couples TRBV7-2 to TRBJ2-7; 9 nucleotides agree with TRBD2. With 0 bases clipped from V and 3 bases from J, the junction kept 3 bases outside the gene matches. This CDR3 has 15 amino acids. Germline-derived CDR1 and CDR2 are SGHTA and FQGNSA. This CDR3 reads CASSLALAGFYEQYF. Written as DNA, the CDR3 is TGTGCCAGCAGCTTAGCCCTAGCGGGATTCTACGAGCAGTACTTC.

The chain employs TRBV18 and TRBJ1-1; 9 bases match TRBD1. Losses at the gene ends were 3 bases for V and 9 bases for J; bases not matched to a gene: 8. This CDR3 is built from 14 residues. In germline, CDR1 is KGHSH, CDR2 LQKENI. The CDR3 coding sequence is TGTGCCAGCTCACCCCCCTCGGGACAGGGAAAAGCTTTCTTT. As protein: CASSPPSGQGKAFF.

The rearrangement joins TRBV7-9 to TRBJ2-7; the match to TRBD1 covers 10 bases. From germline, CDR1 is SEHNR and CDR2 FQNEAQ (reference sequence). CDR3 length equals 15 residues. V lost 0 bases and J lost 6; bases outside the gene matches: 5. In nucleotides, the CDR3 is TGTGCCAGCAGCTTAGCCGGGACAGGGGATGGCGAGCAGTACTTC. It translates to CASSLAGTGDGEQYF.

The chain joins TRBV5-1 to TRBJ2-1; D call uncertain. This CDR3 comprises 14 residues. CDR1 and CDR2 (germline): SGHRS, YFSETQ. V was clipped by 6 bases and J by 6 bases, with 16 bases between them. CDR3 in DNA: TGCGCCAGCAAAGTTCAGGTCCCGACCAATGAGCAGTTCTTC. It is translated as CASKVQVPTNEQFF.

The rearrangement links TRBV10-1 to TRBJ2-7; TRBD1 matches at 11 bases. Germline V gene lookup returns CDR1 WNHNN and CDR2 SYGVQD (reference sequence). The CDR3 sequence is 16 residues long. V was pared by 2 bases and J by 3 bases, with 6 bases of the junction left unmatched. CDR3 nucleotide sequence: TGCGCCAGCAGTGAGACGGGACAGGGGGTAGTCTACGAGCAGTACTTC. Protein sequence: CASSETGQGVVYEQYF.

The chain's CDR3 is CASSFSRAFDGVPLHF. The CDR3 region has the DNA TGTGCCAGCAGTTTTTCCAGGGCGTTTGATGGGGTCCCCCTCCACTTT. V gene TRBV27 combines with J gene TRBJ1-6, with D maybe TRBD1 (5 bases). V lost 3 bases and J lost 13, with 22 bases in between. Per the germline V gene, CDR1 is MNHEY and CDR2 is SMNVEV (reference sequence). This CDR3 has 16 amino acids.

The chain's CDR3 is CASSLRTGGRGDYGYTF. The CDR3 DNA follows: TGTGCCAGCAGCTTGAGGACAGGGGGCCGAGGTGACTATGGCTACACCTTC. V and J are TRBV2 and TRBJ1-2, with 11 bases identical to TRBD1. The junction had 12 bases not matched to a gene; V was cut back by 6 bases and J by 3 bases. This CDR3 contains 17 residues. Germline V gene lookup returns CDR1 SNHLY and CDR2 FYNNEI.

The sample holds a few counts of this clone. V and J are TRBV18 and TRBJ2-2; maybe TRBD2 (5 bases). Per germline, CDR1 KGHSH and CDR2 LQKENI. This CDR3 region has 16 residues. Trimming stripped 6 bases from V and 3 bases from J, with 17 bases between. CDR3 DNA: TGTGCCAGCTCTCCTCTTGCGGGTACCTACACCGGGGAGCTGTTTTTT. This gives the protein CASSPLAGTYTGELFF.

The rearrangement links TRBV10-1 to TRBJ2-7; D not certain. The CDR3 extends over 16 amino acids. V shed 1 base and J shed 1 base, with 14 bases lying between them. CDR1 is WNHNN and CDR2 is SYGVQD in the germline V gene (reference sequence). CDR3 sequence (DNA): TGCGCCAGCAGTGAGTACCCCCTAGGTCGGTCCTACGAGCAGTACTTC. It is translated as CASSEYPLGRSYEQYF.

The V call is TRBV5-4, the J call TRBJ2-6, with 8 nucleotides matching TRBD1. The CDR3 length is 19 residues. V shed 4 bases, J shed 0 bases, and the junction held 12 bases outside the gene matches. From germline, CDR1 is SGHNT and CDR2 YYREEE (reference sequence). CDR3 amino acids: CASSPGTGERFSGANVLTF. Here the CDR3 DNA reads TGTGCCAGCAGCCCAGGGACAGGAGAAAGGTTCTCTGGGGCCAACGTCCTGACTTTC.

The genes are TRBV7-9 and TRBJ2-7, with 9 nucleotides matching TRBD2. This CDR3 region has 16 residues. Germline CDR1 and CDR2: SEHNR and FQNEAQ (reference sequence). J lost 3 bases, V lost 2 bases, and 8 bases had no gene match. The CDR3 loop is CASSLRFVLAGYEQYF. CDR3 DNA sequence: TGTGCCAGCAGCTTAAGGTTTGTACTAGCGGGCTACGAGCAGTACTTC.

The CDR3 DNA reads as TGTGCCAGCAGTGAAGGAGCAGGGCTAGCCAAAAACATTCAGTACTTC. Protein sequence: CASSEGAGLAKNIQYF. V usage is TRBV6-1 and J usage is TRBJ2-4, with D possibly TRBD1 on 5 matching bases. Per germline, CDR1 MNHNS and CDR2 SASEGT. The CDR3 spans 16 residues. The ends were cut back, 1 base at V and 0 bases at J, with 10 bases in the middle.